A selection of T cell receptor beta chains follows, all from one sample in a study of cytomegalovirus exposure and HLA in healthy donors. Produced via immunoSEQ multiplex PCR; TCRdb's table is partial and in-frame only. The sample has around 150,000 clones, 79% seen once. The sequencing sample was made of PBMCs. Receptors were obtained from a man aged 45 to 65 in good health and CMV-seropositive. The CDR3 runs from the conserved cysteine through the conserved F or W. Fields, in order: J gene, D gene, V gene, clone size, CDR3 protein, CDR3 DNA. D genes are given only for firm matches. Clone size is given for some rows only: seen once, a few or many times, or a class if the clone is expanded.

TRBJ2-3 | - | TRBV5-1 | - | CASSLETAGSTDTQYF | TGCGCCAGCAGCTTGGAGACAGCAGGTAGCACAGATACGCAGTATTTT
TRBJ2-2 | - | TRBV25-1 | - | CASSQAGNTGELFF | TGTGCCAGCAGTCAGGCGGGGAACACCGGGGAGCTGTTTTTT
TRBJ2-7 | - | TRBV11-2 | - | CASSLTPAGYEQYF | TGTGCCAGCAGCTTAACCCCCGCGGGTTACGAGCAGTACTTC
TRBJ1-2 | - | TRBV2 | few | CASRGVDRYTF | TGTGCCAGCAGAGGGGTAGACCGCTACACCTTC
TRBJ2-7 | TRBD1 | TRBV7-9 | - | CASSSPFRDSSSRSYEQYF | TGTGCCAGCAGCTCGCCTTTTCGGGACAGTTCGAGCCGCTCCTACGAGCAGTACTTC
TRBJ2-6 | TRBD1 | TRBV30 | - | CAWSGQGARSGANVLTF | TGTGCCTGGAGTGGACAGGGGGCTCGATCTGGGGCCAACGTCCTGACTTTC
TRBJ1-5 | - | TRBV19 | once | CASRAVSNQPQHF | TGTGCCAGTAGAGCCGTTAGCAATCAGCCCCAGCATTTT
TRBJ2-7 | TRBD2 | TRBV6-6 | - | CATQLRLAGGHEQYF | TGTGCCACCCAACTTCGACTAGCGGGAGGACACGAGCAGTACTTC
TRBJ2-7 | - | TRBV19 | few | CASSSQVASYEQYF | TGTGCCAGTAGTTCCCAGGTCGCCTCCTACGAGCAGTACTTC
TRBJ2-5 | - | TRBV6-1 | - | CASSESNRKETQYF | TGTGCCAGCAGTGAATCCAACAGAAAAGAGACCCAGTACTTC
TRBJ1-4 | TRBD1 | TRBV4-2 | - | CASSQEPGQGHEKLFF | TGTGCCAGCAGCCAGGAACCGGGACAGGGCCACGAAAAACTGTTTTTT
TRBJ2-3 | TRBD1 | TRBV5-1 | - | CASSLGGQGGTDTQYF | TGCGCCAGCAGCTTGGGTGGACAGGGCGGGACAGATACGCAGTATTTT
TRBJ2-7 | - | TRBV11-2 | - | CASSVDGVDEQYF | TGTGCCAGCAGCGTAGACGGAGTGGACGAGCAGTACTTC
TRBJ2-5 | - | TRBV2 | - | CASAYQETQYF | TGTGCCAGCGCGTACCAAGAGACCCAGTACTTC
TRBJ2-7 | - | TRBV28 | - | CASSHKYEQYF | TGTGCCAGCAGCCACAAATACGAGCAGTACTTC
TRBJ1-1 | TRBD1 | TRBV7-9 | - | CASSRSGGYGEAFF | TGTGCCAGCAGCCGATCAGGGGGTTACGGTGAAGCTTTCTTT
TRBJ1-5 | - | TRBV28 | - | CASSLTSRRQPQHF | TGTGCCAGCAGTTTGACCAGCAGGCGCCAGCCCCAGCATTTT
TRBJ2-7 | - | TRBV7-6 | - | CASSSTDRRYSEQYF | TGTGCCAGCAGCTCGACAGACAGGCGGTATTCCGAGCAGTACTTC
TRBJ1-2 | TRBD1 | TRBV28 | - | CASSLLIRQGAHGYTF | TGTGCCAGCAGTTTATTAATTAGGCAGGGGGCGCACGGCTACACCTTC
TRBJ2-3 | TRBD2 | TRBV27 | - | CASSLSKTASGIGDTQYF | TGTGCCAGCAGTTTATCGAAGACGGCTAGCGGGATCGGGGATACGCAGTATTTT
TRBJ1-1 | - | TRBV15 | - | CATSRAGTEAFF | TGTGCCACCAGCAGAGCGGGCACTGAAGCTTTCTTT
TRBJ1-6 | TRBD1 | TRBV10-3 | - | CAINEQGAKSPLHF | TGTGCCATCAATGAACAGGGGGCTAAATCACCCCTCCACTTT
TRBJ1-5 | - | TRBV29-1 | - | CSVNNGLNQPQHF | TGCAGCGTTAACAACGGACTCAATCAGCCCCAGCATTTT
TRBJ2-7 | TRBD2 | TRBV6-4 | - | CASSDFRRSGRSNEQYF | TGTGCCAGCAGTGACTTTCGGAGGAGCGGGAGGAGTAACGAGCAGTACTTC
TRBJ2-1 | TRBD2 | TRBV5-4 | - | CASSSPTSGGDNEQFF | TGTGCCAGCAGCTCACCGACTAGCGGGGGTGACAATGAGCAGTTCTTC
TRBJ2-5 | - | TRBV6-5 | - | CASSGDTQETQYF | TGTGCCAGCAGTGGGGACACCCAAGAGACCCAGTACTTC
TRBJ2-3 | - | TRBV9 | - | CASSVGPPLDTQYF | TGTGCCAGCAGCGTAGGTCCTCCCCTAGATACGCAGTATTTT
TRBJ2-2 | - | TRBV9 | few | CASTERETAANTGELFF | TGTGCCAGCACCGAAAGAGAGACAGCCGCGAACACCGGGGAGCTGTTTTTT
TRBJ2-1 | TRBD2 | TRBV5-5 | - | CASSLDSGSYNEQFF | TGTGCCAGCAGCTTGGATAGCGGGAGCTACAATGAGCAGTTCTTC
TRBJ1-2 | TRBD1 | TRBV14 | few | CASSKTGHYIILYGYTF | TGTGCCAGCAGTAAGACAGGGCACTATATTATCCTCTATGGCTACACCTTC
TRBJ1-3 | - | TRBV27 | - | CASSSLGDSGNTIYF | TGTGCCAGCAGTTCCCTAGGGGACTCTGGAAACACCATATATTTT
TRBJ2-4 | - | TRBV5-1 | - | CASSWKGTSDLYF | TGCGCCAGCAGCTGGAAGGGGACTTCTGACTTGTACTTC
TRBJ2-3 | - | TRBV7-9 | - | CASSFQDTQYF | TGTGCCAGCAGCTTTCAAGATACGCAGTATTTT
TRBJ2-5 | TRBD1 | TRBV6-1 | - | CASSEGLDRVETQYF | TGTGCCAGCAGTGAAGGGTTGGACAGGGTAGAGACCCAGTACTTC
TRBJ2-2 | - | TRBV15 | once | CATSRVPAGELFF | TGTGCCACCAGCAGAGTGCCGGCCGGGGAGCTGTTTTTT
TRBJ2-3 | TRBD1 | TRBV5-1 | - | CASSLAFYRGTLGRDRDTDTQYF | TGCGCCAGCAGCTTGGCCTTTTACAGGGGGACGCTTGGCAGGGATAGGGACACAGATACGCAGTATTTT
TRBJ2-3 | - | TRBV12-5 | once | CASGRDTDTQYF | TGTGCTAGTGGACGGGACACAGATACGCAGTATTTT
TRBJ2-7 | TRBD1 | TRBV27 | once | CASSRTGGYEQYF | TGTGCCAGCAGCAGGACAGGGGGTTACGAGCAGTACTTC